Presented here are 16 T cell receptor beta chains from one specimen sequenced in a study of a mutant IDH1 vaccine in newly diagnosed glioma (dated by TCRdb to the early 2020s). According to the study, the label for this sample's time point signals: week 47, end of study. Every vaccine dose consisted of 300 ug of a 20-mer mutant IDH1 peptide in Montanide, administered subcutaneously together with topical imiquimod. Antigen specificity for these receptors is unknown. The method was the immunoSEQ multiplex PCR assay. TCRdb limited this immuneACCESS table to in-frame rearrangements with V and J called. A share of clones is missing; checked studies link under half to unresolved V genes, and the rest is unexplained. This sample is represented by about 56,000 clones; about 71% of them were singletons. The ten top clones hold 5.3% of the sample. The sample was PBMCs, taken from a glioma patient whose treatment included an IDH1 peptide vaccine. The receptor set was obtained from a man in his fifties or sixties with glioma.

This chain links TRBV5-1 with TRBJ2-3, with D possibly matching TRBD1 (6 bases). V was clipped by 5 bases and J by 3 bases, with 13 bases between them. Germline CDR1 and CDR2: SGHRS and YFSETQ. The CDR3 covers 14 residues. The CDR3 sequence: CASRSTGLTDTQYF. The DNA for the CDR3 is TGCGCCAGCAGATCGACAGGCCTAACAGATACGCAGTATTTT.

V is TRBV19 and J is TRBJ1-2, with TRBD1 identical over 11 bases. The CDR3 has 13 residues. J gave up 5 bases and V 10 bases, and 6 bases lay outside the gene matches. From germline, CDR1 is LNHDA and CDR2 SQIVND (reference sequence). The chain's CDR3 is CATGDRGKYGYTF. The CDR3 coding sequence is TGTGCCACTGGGGACAGGGGGAAGTATGGCTACACCTTC.

Only one count was recorded for this clone. This chain uses TRBV5-1 with TRBJ2-1, with 7 bases identical to TRBD1. After removal of 4 bases from V and 6 bases from J, the junction contained 7 bases not matched to a gene. This CDR3 spans 14 amino acids. CDR1 SGHRS and CDR2 YFSETQ come from the germline V gene. CDR3 amino acids: CASSPRQGVNEQFF. CDR3 coding DNA: TGCGCCAGCAGCCCTCGACAGGGAGTCAATGAGCAGTTCTTC. Full variable domain (remainder filled in from reference TRBV5-1 and TRBJ2-1): KAGVTQTPRYLIKTRGQQVTLSCSPISGHRSVSWYQQTPGQGLQFLFEYFSETQRNKGNFPGRFSGRQFSNSRSEMNVSTLELGDSALYLCASSPRQGVNEQFFGPGTRLTVL.

The rearrangement uses TRBV4-1 and TRBJ2-5; 10 bases map to TRBD2. Per germline, CDR1 MGHRA and CDR2 YSYEKL. The V and J ends lost 4 bases and 4 bases, in that order; junction bases with no gene match: 3. The length of the CDR3 is 14 residues. The CDR3 is CASSPLAGAETQYF. The CDR3 bases are TGCGCCAGCAGCCCTCTAGCGGGGGCAGAGACCCAGTACTTC.

The CDR3 coding sequence is TGTGCCAGCAGAGGCCGGAGCGGCACTGAAGCTTTCTTT. It encodes CASRGRSGTEAFF. This rearrangement joins TRBV6-1 to TRBJ1-1, with D unclear. Germline CDR1 MNHNS, CDR2 SASEGT. CDR3 size: 13 residues. The V end was cut by 6 bases, the J end by 4 bases, with 12 bases between.

The chain joins TRBV7-6 to TRBJ2-2; D uncertain. Germline CDR1 is SGHVS and CDR2 is FNYEAQ. Trimming removed 5 bases from V and 2 bases from J, with 12 bases in between. This CDR3 comprises 15 residues. The CDR3 region has the DNA TGTGCCAGCAGCCTAAATGTGGGTAACACCGGGGAGCTGTTTTTT. This translates into CASSLNVGNTGELFF.

The V call is TRBV6-6, the J call TRBJ2-7; tentative D call: TRBD1 (6 bases). With 4 bases removed from V and 3 bases from J, the gap between germline ends came to 10 bases. Germline assignment: CDR1 MNHNY and CDR2 SVGAGI (reference sequence). The CDR3 totals 13 residues. The CDR3 DNA follows: TGTGCCAGCAGTTCGACAGGTAACTACGAGCAGTACTTC. Residues: CASSSTGNYEQYF.

This rearrangement joins TRBV29-1 to TRBJ2-2, with 9 positions matching TRBD1. J was trimmed by 5 bases and V by 4 bases; bases with no gene match: 5. The CDR3 totals 14 residues. Germline CDR1 SQVTM, CDR2 ANQGSEA. CDR3 loop: CSVGDRVRTGELFF. CDR3 DNA: TGCAGCGTTGGGGACAGGGTGAGGACCGGGGAGCTGTTTTTT.

This chain uses TRBV27 with TRBJ1-1; TRBD1 matches 7 bases. Trimming removed 5 bases from V and 6 bases from J; junction bases left unmatched: 3. Germline V gene data show CDR1 as MNHEY and CDR2 as SMNVEV (reference sequence). The CDR3 is 12 residues long. CDR3 sequence reads: CASSQTGAEAFF. CDR3 DNA sequence: TGTGCCAGCAGTCAAACAGGGGCTGAAGCTTTCTTT.

This clone has just one count. The chain combines TRBV14 with TRBJ2-1, with a tentative D call TRBD1 (5 bases). The germline CDR1 and CDR2 sequences are SGHDN and FVKESK. V was clipped by 0 bases and J by 9 bases, with 15 bases between them. The CDR3 is made up of 15 amino acids. CDR3 nucleotide sequence: TGTGCCAGCAGCCAAGAGAAATCCTTTAGGGGTGAGCAGTTCTTC. As protein: CASSQEKSFRGEQFF.

The chain combines TRBV30 with TRBJ1-1, with 11 bases aligning to TRBD1. From germline, CDR1 is GTSNPN and CDR2 SVGIG (reference sequence). The CDR3 consists of 15 residues. The V segment lost 4 bases and the J segment 4 bases; nucleotides outside the gene matches: 8. The CDR3 nucleotides are TGTGCCTGGACCGAACCTGGGACAGGGGGCACTGAAGCTTTCTTT. Translated, it gives CAWTEPGTGGTEAFF.

V is TRBV9 and J is TRBJ2-1; unclear D gene. V was cut by 2 bases and J by 8 bases, with 14 bases left in between. This CDR3 has 14 residues. In germline, CDR1 is SGDLS, CDR2 YYNGEE. CDR3 coding DNA: TGTGCCAGCAGCGTTGGCGCAAGGATGGATGAGCAGTTCTTC. This sequence encodes CASSVGARMDEQFF.

The chain recombines TRBV4-1 with TRBJ2-4; D call uncertain. The length of the CDR3 is 16 residues. CDR1 MGHRA and CDR2 YSYEKL come from the germline V gene. The germline V and J ends were trimmed by 1 base and 1 base, with 11 bases remaining between them. CDR3 coding DNA: TGCGCCAGCAGCCAAGTTGGATTCCTGGCCAAAAACATTCAGTACTTC. As protein: CASSQVGFLAKNIQYF.

V and J are TRBV20-1 and TRBJ2-7, with D unclear. Germline V gives CDR1 DFQATT, CDR2 SNEGSKA (reference sequence). This CDR3 is 11 amino acids long. Trimming took 6 bases from V and 7 from J, leaving 13 bases between them. For the CDR3, the DNA is TGCAGTGCCTCTCCTGTCGAAGAGCAGTACTTC. Encoded protein: CSASPVEEQYF.

V is TRBV30 and J is TRBJ2-7, with 9 positions matching TRBD1. Germline V CDR1 and CDR2: GTSNPN, SVGIG (reference sequence). V lost 7 bases and J lost 2; bases outside the gene matches: 9. The CDR3 extends over 14 amino acids. DNA of the CDR3: TGTGCCTTCTTAGGGACAGGGAGCCCCTACGAGCAGTACTTC. Translating it yields CAFLGTGSPYEQYF.

V is TRBV4-1 and J is TRBJ1-5; 7 bases map to TRBD1. This CDR3 region has 15 residues. Germline CDR1 and CDR2: MGHRA and YSYEKL. The V and J ends lost 3 bases and 2 bases, in that order; junction bases with no gene match: 4. CDR3 region: CASSHDREGNQPQHF. DNA of the CDR3: TGCGCCAGCAGCCATGACAGGGAGGGCAATCAGCCCCAGCATTTT.